The T cell receptor beta chain described here comes from a study of blood T cells in healthy people across ages. Through a sample-barcoded 5' primer and a J-beta primer mix, a second PCR was run for about 7 to 12 cycles. TCRdb reprocessed the 5' RACE reads with MiXCR, giving one entry per CDR3 protein. The data hold fewer than 700,000 distinct CDR3 sequences, with about 45% observed a single time. PBMCs, at least 6.5 million per sample, were isolated. CDR1 and CDR2 (germline): SGHTA, FQGNSA. There are 13 residues in the CDR3. Study-level points and caveats: The fall in TCR beta diversity per million T cells was roughly linear with age.

Points on this clonotype: Its antigen remains unknown.

The material sequenced was blood. The origin of this receptor is an elderly man in good health. V gene TRBV7-2 combines with J gene TRBJ2-4; 7 nucleotides align to TRBD1. The end of the DNA is better explained by TRBJ2-7, so the J call may be wrong. This chain's CDR3 is CASSRFRGNEQYF. For the CDR3, the DNA is TGTGCCAGCAGCCGTTTCAGGGGGAACGAGCAGTACTTC.